Below, 21 T cell receptor beta chains from the same sample are listed, as sequenced in a study of T-cell reconstitution after alpha-beta-depleted transplantation in children. Molecular barcoding with unique molecular identifiers was used for the TCRbeta library. TCRdb called the PCR reads again in MiXCR, with one record for every CDR3 protein. The sample has approximately 85,000 distinct CDR3 sequences, around an eighth seen once; the top ten hold around a quarter. This material consisted of PBMCs, mostly from graft donor cells, taken 180 days after TCRalphabeta/CD19-depleted stem cell transplant. The receptors come from a male patient under 10 years old who had a stem cell transplant for acute lymphoblastic leukemia, so the T cells may come from the graft donor.

This clonotype turned up a few times. The chain carries TRBV20-1 and TRBJ2-5; 7 bases are a match to TRBD1. Germline V gene lookup returns CDR1 DFQATT and CDR2 SNEGSKA (reference sequence). This CDR3 is built from 16 residues. Germline trimming cut 1 base from V and 1 base from J; bases unmatched to any gene: 9. CDR3 nucleotide sequence: TGCAGTGCTAGAGTAGGACAGGAGTGGACCCAAGAGACCCAGTACTTC. It specifies CSARVGQEWTQETQYF.

The chain is built from TRBV4-3 and TRBJ2-7, with 8 bases fitting TRBD2. J lost 0 bases, V lost 11 bases, and 6 bases had no gene match. Germline lookup yields CDR1 LGHNA and CDR2 YSLEER. The CDR3 extends over 13 amino acids. This CDR3 is CAGGGLNSYEQYF. CDR3 in DNA: TGCGCCGGCGGGGGGCTAAACTCCTACGAGCAGTACTTC.

In this sample, this clonotype turned up many times. The chain employs TRBV20-1 and TRBJ1-2; the D is unclear. The V end lost 3 bases, the J end lost 6 bases, and 17 bases lay between the germline ends. Germline CDR1 DFQATT, CDR2 SNEGSKA (reference sequence). There are 14 residues in the CDR3. The CDR3 bases are TGCAGTGCTAGGGCCGGGGTTAGCGCGAATGGCTACACCTTC. Its translation is CSARAGVSANGYTF.

This clonotype was detected a few times. The chain is built from TRBV7-2 and TRBJ2-3; TRBD2 matches 8 bases. CDR1 and CDR2 (germline): SGHTA, FQGNSA. V was pared by 1 base and J by 6 bases, with 9 bases of the junction left unmatched. The length of the CDR3 is 16 residues. The CDR3 DNA follows: TGTGCCAGCAGCTTAGGACTCGGCGGGGGGCCCGATACGCAGTATTTT. Its protein product is CASSLGLGGGPDTQYF.

This clonotype has more than one count but fewer than ten. The genes are TRBV28 and TRBJ2-5, with D perhaps TRBD1 (5 bases). The CDR3 totals 12 residues. V shed 0 bases and J shed 10 bases, with 9 bases lying between them. Germline V gene lookup returns CDR1 MDHEN and CDR2 SYDVKM. In DNA form, the CDR3 reads TGTGCCAGCAGTTTATGGACCAGGGACCAGTACTTC. As protein: CASSLWTRDQYF. Filled out from reference TRBV28 and TRBJ2-5, the complete variable domain reads DVKVTQSSRYLVKRTGEKVFLECVQDMDHENMFWYRQDPGLGLRLIYFSYDVKMKEKGDIPEGYSVSREKKERFSLILESASTNQTSMYLCASSLWTRDQYFGPGTRLLVL.

A few counts support this clonotype. V usage is TRBV27 and J usage is TRBJ1-3; TRBD1 is a possible D gene (5 bases). The V and J ends lost 1 base and 2 bases respectively, with 15 bases between them. Looked up from germline, CDR1 is MNHEY and CDR2 is SMNVEV (reference sequence). The CDR3 spans 17 residues. CDR3 coding DNA: TGTGCCAGCAGTTTATTGCCTATCAGGGACCCTGGAAACACCATATATTTT. This translates into CASSLLPIRDPGNTIYF.

The rearrangement joins TRBV5-1 to TRBJ2-7; the match to TRBD1 covers 9 bases. V lost 4 bases and J lost 4; bases outside the gene matches: 12. Germline lookup yields CDR1 SGHRS and CDR2 YFSETQ. The CDR3 spans 16 residues. The chain's CDR3 is CASSNTGGDSWYEQYF. The CDR3 bases are TGCGCCAGCAGCAACACAGGGGGCGATAGCTGGTACGAGCAGTACTTC. The variable domain in full, with the rest retrieved from reference TRBV5-1 and TRBJ2-7, is KAGVTQTPRYLIKTRGQQVTLSCSPISGHRSVSWYQQTPGQGLQFLFEYFSETQRNKGNFPGRFSGRQFSNSRSEMNVSTLELGDSALYLCASSNTGGDSWYEQYFGPGTRLTVT.

This clonotype has more than one count but fewer than ten. One end of the junction does not line up with germline, which may come from a read error. The chain combines TRBV5-4 with TRBJ2-3; 7 nucleotides line up with TRBD1. The CDR3 extends over 12 amino acids. Germline CDR1 and CDR2: SGHNT and YYREEE (reference sequence). The CDR3 spells CASSVGQFSQYF. The CDR3 nucleotides are TGTGCCAGCAGCGTGGGACAGTTCTCACAGTACTTT.

This clonotype was detected ten times or more. The chain uses TRBV7-9 and TRBJ2-1, with TRBD2 as a possible D gene (5 bases). CDR1 is SEHNR and CDR2 is FQNEAQ in the germline V gene (reference sequence). The CDR3 runs 15 residues. Trimming took off 7 bases at V and 1 base at J, with 14 bases between the two ends. CDR3 region: CASIPTRQSYNEQFF. For the CDR3, the DNA is TGTGCCAGCATCCCAACTAGACAATCCTACAATGAGCAGTTCTTC. The variable domain in full, completed from reference TRBV7-9 and TRBJ2-1, reads DTGVSQNPRHKITKRGQNVTFRCDPISEHNRLYWYRQTLGQGPEFLTYFQNEAQLEKSRLLSDRFSAERPKGSFSTLEIQRTEQGDSAMYLCASIPTRQSYNEQFFGPGTRLTVL.

At least ten counts were recorded for this clonotype. The chain employs TRBV10-2 and TRBJ2-7; D might be TRBD1 or TRBD2, each matching 6 bases. V shed 4 bases and J shed 4 bases, with 20 bases lying between them. This CDR3 comprises 16 residues. Germline V gene sequence: CDR1 WSHSY, CDR2 SAAADI. The CDR3 DNA reads as TGCGCCAGCAGTGGAAGAACAGGGAGGAGCGGGTACGAGCAGTACTTC. It specifies CASSGRTGRSGYEQYF.

The chain couples TRBV11-2 to TRBJ1-6; D is unclear. The CDR3 sequence is 15 residues long. Germline-derived CDR1 and CDR2 are SGHAT and FQNNGV. V gave up 3 bases and J gave up 0 bases, with 6 bases separating them. The CDR3 loop is CASSFGGSYNSPLHF. In nucleotides, the CDR3 is TGTGCCAGCAGCTTTGGCGGCTCCTATAATTCACCCCTCCACTTT.

The CDR3 region is CASSPRTVNTGELFF. CDR3 nucleotides: TGTGCCAGCTCACCACGAACAGTCAACACCGGGGAGCTGTTTTTT. The chain recombines TRBV18 with TRBJ2-2; D unclear. CDR1 and CDR2 from the germline V gene are KGHSH and LQKENI. Trimming cost V 1 base and J 2 bases, with 8 bases left between them. The CDR3 is 15 amino acids.

The chain couples TRBV27 to TRBJ2-3, with 7 bases matching TRBD1. In germline, CDR1 is MNHEY, CDR2 SMNVEV (reference sequence). The CDR3 has 15 amino acids. The V segment lost 5 bases and the J segment 0 bases; nucleotides outside the gene matches: 5. The CDR3 region has the DNA TGTGCCAGCAGTGAGGGGGCCGATAGCACAGATACGCAGTATTTT. Its protein product is CASSEGADSTDTQYF.

This clonotype was observed a few times. This could be a read error, since a much larger clone is one nucleotide away. The genes are TRBV6-6 and TRBJ2-7; a possible D gene is TRBD1 (5 bases). V lost 5 bases, J lost 2 bases, and 7 bases lay in between. CDR3 length: 12 residues. Germline-derived CDR1 and CDR2 are MNHNY and SVGAGI (reference sequence). Here the CDR3 DNA reads TGTGCCAGCAGTAGCAGGGCCTACGAGCAGTACTTC. It encodes CASSSRAYEQYF.

This clonotype was counted ten times or more. The V and J genes are TRBV5-1 and TRBJ2-1; no definite D call. Trimming pared 2 bases from V and 0 bases from J, leaving 18 bases between. The V gene's germline CDR1 is SGHRS and CDR2 YFSETQ. The CDR3 totals 18 residues. The CDR3 nucleotides are TGCGCCAGCAGCTTATATAGGACGGCGCTAAGCTCCTACAATGAGCAGTTCTTC. Its protein product is CASSLYRTALSSYNEQFF.

This sequence joins TRBV6-1 and TRBJ1-1; no firm D call. Germline loops: CDR1 MNHNS, CDR2 SASEGT. The CDR3 totals 14 residues. Trimming stripped 5 bases from V and 0 bases from J, with 10 bases between. CDR3 loop: CASSRALMNTEAFF. The CDR3 DNA follows: TGTGCCAGCAGTCGGGCGTTGATGAACACTGAAGCTTTCTTT.

The sample holds a few counts of this clonotype. The V and J genes are TRBV7-8 and TRBJ1-4, with a possible D match to TRBD1 (5 bases). Germline V gene data show CDR1 as SGHVS and CDR2 as FQNEAQ. V dropped 2 bases and J dropped 3 bases, with 10 bases sitting between them. This CDR3 region has 15 residues. CDR3 amino acids: CASSLLLGANEKLFF. CDR3 bases: TGTGCCAGCAGCTTACTGCTGGGGGCTAATGAAAAACTGTTTTTT.

The J gene is TRBJ2-7, the V gene TRBV6-1; D is perhaps TRBD2 (7 bases). Per germline, CDR1 MNHNS and CDR2 SASEGT. This CDR3 comprises 16 residues. Trimming stripped 5 bases from V and 2 bases from J, with 19 bases between. The CDR3 here is CASSSRKTGGPYEQYF. CDR3 nucleotide sequence: TGTGCCAGCAGTAGCAGGAAGACCGGGGGGCCCTACGAGCAGTACTTC.

The chain recombines TRBV30 with TRBJ1-6, with 7 bases identical to TRBD1. CDR1 and CDR2 (germline): GTSNPN, SVGIG (reference sequence). The CDR3 loop spans 14 amino acids. The V gene end was trimmed by 5 bases and the J gene end by 7 bases; junction bases not matched to a gene: 8. CDR3 DNA: TGTGCCTGGCGAGGGGGCTCGGGGAATTCACCCCTCCACTTT. This translates into CAWRGGSGNSPLHF.

The chain combines TRBV6-1 with TRBJ2-5; 7 bases line up with TRBD2. Germline lookup yields CDR1 MNHNS and CDR2 SASEGT. The CDR3 loop spans 14 amino acids. Trimming cost V 7 bases and J 2 bases; bases outside gene matches: 7. As DNA, the CDR3 is TGTGCCAGCACCAAACAACTAGCGCAAGAGACCCAGTACTTC. Protein: CASTKQLAQETQYF.

This CDR3 reads CASARFTDTQYF. The CDR3 nucleotides are TGTGCCAGCGCGCGGTTCACAGATACGCAGTATTTT. The V call is TRBV7-2, the J call TRBJ2-3; D unresolved. The length of the CDR3 is 12 residues. Trimming took off 8 bases at V and 2 bases at J, with 8 bases between the two ends. CDR1 and CDR2 (germline): SGHTA, FQGNSA. The variable domain in full, with the rest retrieved from reference TRBV7-2 and TRBJ2-3, is GAGVSQSPSNKVTEKGKDVELRCDPISGHTALYWYRQSLGQGLEFLIYFQGNSAPDKSGLPSDRFSAERTGGSVSTLTIQRTQQEDSAVYLCASARFTDTQYFGPGTRLTVL.